This TCR beta chain was recovered during a study of CD8 T cells in ankylosing spondylitis. Overall study findings and caveats: Matched synovial fluid from ankylosing spondylitis patients was reported to be enriched for disease-linked clones. Seemingly characteristic of ankylosing spondylitis blood was a TCR beta motif consisting of 7 or 8 highly homologous variants. CD8+ disease-linked clones were present at relatively low frequencies in blood.

Libraries of TCR beta came from quantitative 5'-RACE with molecular barcodes. In TCRdb, the 5' RACE reads were re-called with MiXCR into one record per CDR3 protein. This table has about 140,000 distinct CDR3 sequences, 30% to 35% appearing once. In the case of this clonotype: Its antigen is undetermined.

The sample comprised synovial fluid, either unsorted or a sorted T cell fraction (not recorded which). This TCR derives from a male donor with ankylosing spondylitis.

The CDR3 nucleotides read TGTGCCAGCAGCCGGACAGGGGGAACTAATGAAAAACTGTTTTTT. As protein: CASSRTGGTNEKLFF. The rearrangement uses TRBV3-1 and TRBJ1-4; 10 positions agree with TRBD1. Trimming removed 4 bases from V and 1 base from J; junction bases left unmatched: 0. Looked up from germline, CDR1 is LGHDT and CDR2 is YNNKEL (reference sequence). CDR3 length: 15 amino acids.